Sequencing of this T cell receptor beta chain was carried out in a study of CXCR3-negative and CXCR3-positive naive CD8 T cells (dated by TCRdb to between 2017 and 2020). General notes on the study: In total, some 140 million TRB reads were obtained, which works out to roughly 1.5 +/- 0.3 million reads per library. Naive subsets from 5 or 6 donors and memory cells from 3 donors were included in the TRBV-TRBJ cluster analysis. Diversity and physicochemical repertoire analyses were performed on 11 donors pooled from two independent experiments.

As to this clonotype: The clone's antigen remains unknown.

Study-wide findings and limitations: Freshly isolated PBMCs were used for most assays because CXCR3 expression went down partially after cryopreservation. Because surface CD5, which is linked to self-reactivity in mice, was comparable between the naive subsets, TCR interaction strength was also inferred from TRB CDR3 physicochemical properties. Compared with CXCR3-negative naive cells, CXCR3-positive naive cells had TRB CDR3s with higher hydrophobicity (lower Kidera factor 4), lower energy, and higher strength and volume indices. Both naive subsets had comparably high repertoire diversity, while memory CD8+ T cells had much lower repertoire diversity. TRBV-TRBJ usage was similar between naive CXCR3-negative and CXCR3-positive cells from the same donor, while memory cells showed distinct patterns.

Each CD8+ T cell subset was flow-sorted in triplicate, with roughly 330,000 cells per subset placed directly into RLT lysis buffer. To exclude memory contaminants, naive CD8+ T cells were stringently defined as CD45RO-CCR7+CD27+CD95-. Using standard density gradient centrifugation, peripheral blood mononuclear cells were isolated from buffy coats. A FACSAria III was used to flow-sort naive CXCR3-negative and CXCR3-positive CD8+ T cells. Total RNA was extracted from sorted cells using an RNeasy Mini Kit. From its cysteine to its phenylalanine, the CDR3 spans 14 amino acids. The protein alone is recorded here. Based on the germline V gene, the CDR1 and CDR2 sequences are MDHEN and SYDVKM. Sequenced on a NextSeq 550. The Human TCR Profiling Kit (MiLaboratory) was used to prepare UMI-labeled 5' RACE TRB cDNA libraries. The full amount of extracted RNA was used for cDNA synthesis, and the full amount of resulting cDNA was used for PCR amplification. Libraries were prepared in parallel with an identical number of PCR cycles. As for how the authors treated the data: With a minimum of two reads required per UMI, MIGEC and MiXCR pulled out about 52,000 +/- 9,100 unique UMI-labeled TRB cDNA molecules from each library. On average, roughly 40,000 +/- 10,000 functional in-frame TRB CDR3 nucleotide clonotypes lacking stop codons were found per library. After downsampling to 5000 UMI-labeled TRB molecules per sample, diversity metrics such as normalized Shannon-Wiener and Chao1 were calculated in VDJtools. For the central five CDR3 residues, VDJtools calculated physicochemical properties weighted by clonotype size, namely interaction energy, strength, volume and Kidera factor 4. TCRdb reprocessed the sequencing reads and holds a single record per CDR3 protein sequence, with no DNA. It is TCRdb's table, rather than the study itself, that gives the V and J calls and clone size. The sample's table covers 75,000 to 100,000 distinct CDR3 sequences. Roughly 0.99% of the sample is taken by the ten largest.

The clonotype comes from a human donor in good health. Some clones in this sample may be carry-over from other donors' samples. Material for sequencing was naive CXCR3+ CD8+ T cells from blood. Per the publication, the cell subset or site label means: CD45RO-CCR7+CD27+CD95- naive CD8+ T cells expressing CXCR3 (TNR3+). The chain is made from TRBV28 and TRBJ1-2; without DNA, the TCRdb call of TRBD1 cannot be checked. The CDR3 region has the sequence CASSPRTGNYGYTF.